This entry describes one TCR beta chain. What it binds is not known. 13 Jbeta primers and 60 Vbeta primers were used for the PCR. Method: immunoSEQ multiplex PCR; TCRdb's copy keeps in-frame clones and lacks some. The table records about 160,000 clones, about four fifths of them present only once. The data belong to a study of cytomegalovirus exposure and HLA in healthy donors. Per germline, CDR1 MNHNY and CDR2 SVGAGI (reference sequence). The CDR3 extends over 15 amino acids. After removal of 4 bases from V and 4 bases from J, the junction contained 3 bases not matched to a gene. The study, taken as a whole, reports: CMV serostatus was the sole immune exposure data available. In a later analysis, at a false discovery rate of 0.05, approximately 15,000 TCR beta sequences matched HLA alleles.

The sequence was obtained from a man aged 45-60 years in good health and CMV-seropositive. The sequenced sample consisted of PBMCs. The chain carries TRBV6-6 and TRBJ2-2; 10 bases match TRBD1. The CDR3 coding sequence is TGTGCCAGCAGTTTGACAGGGGGCGGCACCGGGGAGCTGTTTTTT. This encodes CASSLTGGGTGELFF.